These 30 T cell receptor beta chains were sequenced from one sample in a study of OX40 agonist ivuxolimab in advanced cancers. The assay was immunoSEQ multiplex PCR, and TCRdb's table has in-frame clones only and misses some. The data contain around 64,000 clones, around nine tenths of them singletons. The sequencing used CD4+ or CD8+ T cells sorted from blood, collected in a trial of the OX40 agonist ivuxolimab. The receptor source for this set is an adult with an advanced solid tumor such as melanoma, head and neck, liver or kidney cancer.

This chain joins TRBV5-1 and TRBJ1-1, with TRBD1 identical over 7 bases. Trimming cost V 3 bases and J 1 base; bases outside gene matches: 6. This CDR3 region has 15 residues. Looked up from germline, CDR1 is SGHRS and CDR2 is YFSETQ. The CDR3 bases are TGCGCCAGCAGCTATCGGGGACAGTCGAACACTGAAGCTTTCTTT. Encoded protein: CASSYRGQSNTEAFF.

In this sample, this clone turned up once. This rearrangement joins TRBV7-9 to TRBJ2-7; 7 bases agree with TRBD1. The CDR3 has 13 residues. Germline V gene lookup returns CDR1 SEHNR and CDR2 FQNEAQ (reference sequence). Unmatched junction bases numbered 6, after V lost 10 bases and J lost 0 bases. CDR3 in amino acids: CATFGQVSYEQYF. CDR3 coding DNA: TGTGCCACCTTCGGACAGGTCTCCTACGAGCAGTACTTC.

In its sample, this clone was seen once. The chain combines TRBV16 with TRBJ1-5; no reliable D call. Trimming pared 5 bases from V and 7 bases from J, leaving 18 bases between. This CDR3 spans 15 amino acids. CDR1 and CDR2 from the germline V gene are KGHSY and FQNENV. The CDR3 loop is CASSSPWEGGQPQHF. Here the CDR3 DNA reads TGTGCCAGCAGCTCTCCTTGGGAGGGAGGGCAGCCCCAGCATTTT.

The J gene is TRBJ2-7, the V gene TRBV10-2; TRBD2 agrees at 10 bases. Unmatched junction bases numbered 5, after V lost 7 bases and J lost 2 bases. The CDR3 is made up of 14 amino acids. Per germline, CDR1 WSHSY and CDR2 SAAADI. This CDR3 is CASKTSGPTYEQYF. The CDR3 DNA follows: TGCGCCAGCAAGACTAGCGGGCCGACCTACGAGCAGTACTTC.

This chain connects TRBV7-8 to TRBJ1-6; D gene uncertain. This CDR3 has 12 residues. The V gene's germline CDR1 is SGHVS and CDR2 FQNEAQ. Trimming stripped 5 bases from V and 10 bases from J, with 9 bases between. The CDR3 sequence is CASSEVGSPLHF. The CDR3 DNA follows: TGTGCCAGCAGCGAAGTGGGATCACCCCTCCACTTT. The variable domain in full, completed from reference TRBV7-8 and TRBJ1-6, reads GAGVSQSPRYKVAKRGQDVALRCDPISGHVSLFWYQQALGQGPEFLTYFQNEAQLDKSGLPSDRFFAERPEGSVSTLKIQRTQQEDSAVYLCASSEVGSPLHFGNGTRLTVT.

The chain combines TRBV5-1 with TRBJ2-3; the D is unclear. The germline V gene has CDR1 SGHRS and CDR2 YFSETQ. This CDR3 has 17 amino acids. V was clipped by 4 bases and J by 0 bases, with 18 bases between them. CDR3 bases: TGCGCCAGCAGCCTTCTGGGGTCTGCGGAGAGCACAGATACGCAGTATTTT. Its translation is CASSLLGSAESTDTQYF.

The chain carries TRBV27 and TRBJ1-1; 9 bases line up with TRBD1. The CDR3 has 14 amino acids. J gave up 11 bases and V 3 bases, and 10 bases lay outside the gene matches. CDR1 is MNHEY and CDR2 is SMNVEV in the germline V gene (reference sequence). The CDR3 is CASSFGTGPFEAFF. The CDR3 DNA follows: TGTGCCAGCAGTTTCGGGACAGGGCCGTTTGAGGCTTTCTTT.

The V gene is TRBV7-6, the J gene TRBJ2-7, with TRBD1 identical over 9 bases. The CDR3 loop spans 16 amino acids. The ends lost 2 bases at V and 5 bases at J; junction bases unmatched: 10. Germline values: CDR1 SGHVS, CDR2 FNYEAQ. This chain's CDR3 is CASSLSPGQGFNEQYF. The CDR3 bases are TGTGCCAGCAGCTTATCACCGGGACAGGGCTTTAACGAGCAGTACTTC.

This rearrangement joins TRBV6-5 to TRBJ2-4; perhaps TRBD1 as D (5 bases). The CDR3 is 14 amino acids. V was pared by 4 bases and J by 8 bases, with 15 bases between. Looked up from germline, CDR1 is MNHEY and CDR2 is SVGAGI. CDR3 sequence reads: CASSFHRIGDIQYF. DNA for the CDR3: TGTGCCAGCAGTTTTCACAGGATAGGGGACATTCAGTACTTC.

To note about this clone: Other DNA variants within this sample encode the same CDR3. CDR3 amino acids: CASSPGGPYEQYF. Written as DNA, the CDR3 is TGTGCCAGTAGTCCCGGGGGGCCCTACGAGCAGTACTTC. V usage is TRBV19 and J usage is TRBJ2-7, with D perhaps matching TRBD2 (7 bases). From germline, CDR1 is LNHDA and CDR2 SQIVND (reference sequence). The CDR3 runs 13 residues. V lost 5 bases, J lost 2 bases, and 10 bases lay in between.

This sequence joins TRBV6-6 and TRBJ2-7; the D is unclear. CDR3 size: 14 residues. The germline V gene has CDR1 MNHNY and CDR2 SVGAGI (reference sequence). V was shortened by 6 bases and J by 0 bases, with 12 bases between the two germline ends. The CDR3 loop reads CASRPPDGSYEQYF. DNA of the CDR3: TGTGCCAGCAGGCCCCCTGACGGCTCCTACGAGCAGTACTTC.

This chain uses TRBV9 with TRBJ1-5; a possible D gene is TRBD1 (6 bases). Germline-derived CDR1 and CDR2 are SGDLS and YYNGEE. The CDR3 length is 14 residues. V was pared by 8 bases and J by 3 bases, with 15 bases between. Written as DNA, the CDR3 is TGTGCCAGTTCCACTCAGGGGACCAATCAGCCCCAGCATTTT. Translation gives CASSTQGTNQPQHF.

The V gene is TRBV18, the J gene TRBJ2-1; no clear D gene. There are 15 residues in the CDR3. Germline CDR1 KGHSH, CDR2 LQKENI. V shed 0 bases and J shed 3 bases, with 9 bases lying between them. CDR3 nucleotides: TGTGCCAGCTCACCACCGAGTAGTAGCTACAATGAGCAGTTCTTC. Residues: CASSPPSSSYNEQFF.

The V gene is TRBV19, the J gene TRBJ1-6, with unresolved D. Germline lookup yields CDR1 LNHDA and CDR2 SQIVND (reference sequence). V was cut by 3 bases and J by 9 bases, with 9 bases left in between. The CDR3 length is 13 residues. The CDR3 spells CASSMGITSPLHF. CDR3 DNA sequence: TGTGCCAGTAGTATGGGAATTACTTCACCCCTCCACTTT.

The chain carries TRBV10-3 and TRBJ2-5, with 10 bases matching TRBD2. Per the germline V gene, CDR1 is ENHRY and CDR2 is SYGVKD. The CDR3 length is 17 residues. Losses at the gene ends were 8 bases for V and 3 bases for J; bases not matched to a gene: 15. The CDR3 nucleotides are TGTGCCATCGCTGGCGGGACTAGCGCTTTCTTCGAAGAGACCCAGTACTTC. Amino acid sequence: CAIAGGTSAFFEETQYF.

V is TRBV4-2 and J is TRBJ2-2, with D tentatively TRBD2 (6 bases). V was shortened by 4 bases and J by 7 bases, with 10 bases between the two germline ends. Germline V CDR1 and CDR2: LGHNA, YNFKEQ. The CDR3 has 13 amino acids. The CDR3 sequence: CASSLPEGGELFF. CDR3 DNA: TGTGCCAGCAGCCTCCCGGAGGGCGGGGAGCTGTTTTTT.

The V call is TRBV19, the J call TRBJ2-6, with D unresolved. V lost 10 bases and J 0 bases, leaving 13 bases between the germline ends. CDR3 length equals 15 residues. CDR1 and CDR2 from the germline V gene are LNHDA and SQIVND (reference sequence). The CDR3 is CATGSQDSGANVLTF. The CDR3 DNA sequence: TGTGCCACCGGGTCGCAAGACTCTGGGGCCAACGTCCTGACTTTC.

This clone has just a few counts. The V and J genes are TRBV30 and TRBJ2-7; 9 bases fit TRBD1. V was clipped by 5 bases and J by 3 bases; unmatched bases: 5. CDR3 length equals 13 residues. Germline CDR1 GTSNPN, CDR2 SVGIG (reference sequence). The DNA for the CDR3 is TGTGCCTGGGAGGACAGGGGTAGCTACGAGCAGTACTTC. Translation gives CAWEDRGSYEQYF.

This chain links TRBV5-6 with TRBJ1-1, with a possible D match to TRBD1 (5 bases). This CDR3 contains 13 residues. V was cut by 2 bases and J by 5 bases, with 10 bases left in between. Per the germline V gene, CDR1 is SGHDT and CDR2 is YYEEEE. CDR3 in DNA: TGTGCCAGCAGCTTCCTGGGGCAAACTGAAGCTTTCTTT. Its translation is CASSFLGQTEAFF. Together with reference TRBV5-6 and TRBJ1-1, the CDR3 gives the full variable domain: DAGVTQSPTHLIKTRGQQVTLRCSPKSGHDTVSWYQQALGQGPQFIFQYYEEEERQRGNFPDRFSGHQFPNYSSELNVNALLLGDSALYLCASSFLGQTEAFFGQGTRLTVV.

The chain joins TRBV30 to TRBJ1-5; a weak D match, TRBD1 (6 bases). Trimming removed 0 bases at V and 0 bases at J, with 18 bases between. CDR1 is GTSNPN, CDR2 SVGIG, per germline (reference sequence). The CDR3 is 18 amino acids. Here the CDR3 reads CAWSVHFSRQDSNQPQHF. Written as DNA, the CDR3 is TGTGCCTGGAGTGTACATTTTTCCCGACAGGATAGCAATCAGCCCCAGCATTTT. Together with reference TRBV30 and TRBJ1-5, the CDR3 gives the full variable domain: SQTIHQWPATLVQPVGSPLSLECTVEGTSNPNLYWYRQAAGRGLQLLFYSVGIGQISSEVPQNLSASRPQDRQFILSSKKLLLSDSGFYLCAWSVHFSRQDSNQPQHFGDGTRLSIL.

The chain recombines TRBV4-1 with TRBJ2-5; TRBD2 matches at 9 bases. Losses at the gene ends were 4 bases for V and 2 bases for J; bases not matched to a gene: 8. The CDR3 consists of 16 residues. Germline assignment: CDR1 MGHRA and CDR2 YSYEKL. As DNA, the CDR3 is TGCGCCAGCAGCCTAACCCCGGGACTAGCACAAGAGACCCAGTACTTC. Translating gives CASSLTPGLAQETQYF.

This chain links TRBV5-1 with TRBJ1-4; 10 nucleotides match TRBD1. The V segment lost 1 base and the J segment 7 bases; nucleotides outside the gene matches: 10. Germline V gene sequence: CDR1 SGHRS, CDR2 YFSETQ. The CDR3 length is 17 residues. The CDR3 region has the DNA TGCGCCAGCAGCTTGTGGGGGACAGGGGATTGGGGTGAAAAACTGTTTTTT. Its translation: CASSLWGTGDWGEKLFF.

This clone has more than one count but fewer than ten. J is TRBJ2-5 and V is TRBV10-3; no reliable D call. CDR1 ENHRY and CDR2 SYGVKD come from the germline V gene. The CDR3 has 14 residues. V gave up 3 bases and J gave up 5 bases, with 13 bases separating them. CDR3 loop: CAISDGLDWETQYF. Here the CDR3 DNA reads TGTGCCATCAGTGACGGCCTAGACTGGGAGACCCAGTACTTC.

The rearrangement uses TRBV4-1 and TRBJ2-7; the D call may be TRBD1 or TRBD2 (5 bases each). V was clipped by 1 base and J by 3 bases, with 10 bases between them. This CDR3 comprises 14 residues. Germline CDR1 MGHRA, CDR2 YSYEKL. CDR3 DNA sequence: TGCGCCAGCAGCCAAGCCGGGACCGACTACGAGCAGTACTTC. It encodes CASSQAGTDYEQYF.

The rearrangement joins TRBV7-2 to TRBJ1-2; 9 bases align to TRBD1. This CDR3 contains 14 residues. CDR1 SGHTA and CDR2 FQGNSA come from the germline V gene. Trimming took 3 bases from V and 7 from J; bases not matched to a gene: 6. The CDR3 sequence is CASSFWTGEAGYTF. The CDR3 nucleotides are TGTGCCAGCAGCTTTTGGACAGGGGAGGCTGGCTACACCTTC.

This clone was recorded only once. The chain couples TRBV2 to TRBJ1-5; D not certain. The germline V gene has CDR1 SNHLY and CDR2 FYNNEI. Deletions cut 0 bases from V and 5 bases from J, with 11 bases between. The CDR3 runs to 15 residues. DNA of the CDR3: TGTGCCAGCAGTGAAGCGAGTCTGCATTATCAGCCCCAGCATTTT. This gives the protein CASSEASLHYQPQHF.

This clone is a singleton in its sample. The genes are TRBV5-1 and TRBJ2-1, with 7 bases identical to TRBD2. This CDR3 region has 15 residues. Per the germline V gene, CDR1 is SGHRS and CDR2 is YFSETQ. J lost 1 base, V lost 5 bases, and 6 bases had no gene match. The CDR3 sequence is CASSGSAGSYNEQFF. CDR3 DNA sequence: TGCGCCAGCAGTGGTTCAGCGGGGTCCTACAATGAGCAGTTCTTC.

The chain uses TRBV7-8 and TRBJ2-5; no clear D gene. V gave up 2 bases and J gave up 2 bases, with 9 bases separating them. From germline, CDR1 is SGHVS and CDR2 FQNEAQ. The CDR3 loop spans 14 amino acids. The CDR3 here is CASSLLVPQETQYF. CDR3 bases: TGTGCCAGCAGCTTACTAGTCCCTCAAGAGACCCAGTACTTC.

The CDR3 reads CASNPLGQFFYNSPLHF. CDR3 DNA sequence: TGTGCCAGCAACCCCCTCGGACAGTTTTTCTATAATTCACCCCTCCACTTT. The chain recombines TRBV28 with TRBJ1-6; D is perhaps TRBD1 (6 bases). The germline V gene has CDR1 MDHEN and CDR2 SYDVKM. V lost 7 bases to trimming and J lost 3 bases, with 19 bases between them. The CDR3 is made up of 17 amino acids.

The rearrangement links TRBV10-3 to TRBJ2-3, with 10 nucleotides matching TRBD2. J gave up 6 bases and V 6 bases, and 9 bases lay outside the gene matches. This CDR3 has 15 amino acids. Germline loops: CDR1 ENHRY, CDR2 SYGVKD. Here the CDR3 DNA reads TGTGCCATCAGGGGGACTAGCGCCGACCCTGATACGCAGTATTTT. This codes for CAIRGTSADPDTQYF.